A selection of T cell receptor beta chains follows, all from one sample in a study of blood T cell repertoires in COVID-19. Profiling relied on immunoSEQ multiplex PCR, and the TCRdb table lists in-frame clones only, not all of them. The sample contains 180,000 or so clones, more than 70% of which appear only once. The specimen was PBMCs or T cells enriched from blood (not recorded which). All receptors derive from a middle-aged man who had recovered from COVID-19. Each CDR3 is given with its conserved first and last residue. D genes are given only for firm matches. Rows may omit the clone size; those that give it use once, few, many or a size class.

d_call	v_call	clone_size	cdr3_length	j_call	cdr3_aa	cdr3_nt
TRBD1	TRBV29-1	.	18	TRBJ1-2	CSVESPPGQAHSNYGYTF	TGCAGCGTTGAATCCCCCCCAGGACAGGCCCATTCTAACTATGGCTACACCTTC
.	TRBV10-3	.	13	TRBJ2-5	CAISGGTSQGQYF	TGTGCCATCAGTGGGGGAACTAGCCAGGGCCAGTACTTC
TRBD2	TRBV30	once	13	TRBJ2-7	CASSSGRAYEQYF	TGTGCCTCCTCAAGCGGGAGGGCCTACGAGCAGTACTTC
.	TRBV28	few	12	TRBJ1-6	CASLQDDSPLHF	TGTGCCAGCCTACAGGACGATTCACCCCTCCACTTT
TRBD1	TRBV18	once	15	TRBJ1-5	CASSRGTGNDQPQHF	TGTGCCAGCTCTCGCGGGACAGGGAATGATCAGCCCCAGCATTTT
.	TRBV13	few	14	TRBJ1-2	CASSLVSGKNGYTF	TGTGCCAGCAGCTTAGTATCGGGGAAAAATGGCTACACCTTC
.	TRBV12-3/TRBV12-4	.	12	TRBJ1-1	CASSFPTGEAFF	TGTGCCAGCAGTTTCCCCACAGGTGAAGCTTTCTTT
.	TRBV7-2	.	13	TRBJ1-2	CASSPGRGYGYTF	TGTGCCAGCAGCCCAGGGAGGGGGTATGGCTACACCTTC
TRBD1	TRBV4-1	.	16	TRBJ2-3	CASSHWDSRRTDTQYF	TGCGCCAGCAGTCATTGGGACAGTCGCCGCACAGATACGCAGTATTTT
.	TRBV5-1	.	14	TRBJ2-7	CASSSGSLSYEQYF	TGCGCCAGCAGCTCCGGGTCCCTCTCCTACGAGCAGTACTTC
.	TRBV27	.	13	TRBJ1-1	CASRALENTEAFF	TGTGCCAGCAGGGCACTAGAGAACACTGAAGCTTTCTTT
.	TRBV7-2	.	15	TRBJ2-6	CASSFGTSGANVLTF	TGTGCCAGCAGCTTTGGGACATCTGGGGCCAACGTCCTGACTTTC
.	TRBV11-2	.	11	TRBJ2-7	CASRGGNEQYF	TGTGCCAGCAGAGGAGGGAACGAGCAGTACTTC
.	TRBV6-5	once	13	TRBJ1-2	CASSYFDHGGYTF	TGTGCCAGCAGTTACTTCGATCACGGGGGCTACACCTTC
.	TRBV21-1	.	13	TRBJ1-2	CASSKVEEYGYTF	TGTGCCAGCAGCAAAGTTGAGGAATATGGCTACACCTTC
.	TRBV7-2	.	14	TRBJ2-7	CASSRVRGAYEQYF	TGTGCCAGCAGCCGCGTCCGCGGGGCTTACGAGCAGTACTTC
.	TRBV9	.	17	TRBJ2-3	CASSVEGGSISTDTQYF	TGTGCCAGCAGCGTAGAAGGGGGATCCATTAGCACAGATACGCAGTATTTT
.	TRBV21-1	.	13	TRBJ1-1	CASGDRGFTEAFF	TGTGCCAGCGGTGACAGGGGGTTCACTGAAGCTTTCTTT
.	TRBV29-1	.	15	TRBJ2-5	CSVGTGGTKEETQYF	TGCAGCGTTGGGACCGGGGGAACTAAAGAGGAGACCCAGTACTTC
.	TRBV6-5	.	15	TRBJ1-1	CASSYQSPGGTEAFF	TGTGCCAGCAGTTACCAAAGTCCTGGAGGGACTGAAGCTTTCTTT
.	TRBV7-9	.	17	TRBJ1-4	CASSLSAQGILREKLFF	TGTGCCAGCAGCTTAAGCGCACAGGGAATTTTAAGGGAAAAACTGTTTTTT
.	TRBV2	few	15	TRBJ1-4	CASSSSGATNEKLFF	TGTGCCAGCAGCAGTTCAGGGGCAACTAATGAAAAACTGTTTTTT
.	TRBV5-4	once	15	TRBJ1-1	CASSLGRDLNTEAFF	TGTGCCAGCAGCTTGGGGAGGGATTTAAACACTGAAGCTTTCTTT
.	TRBV10-3	.	14	TRBJ1-6	CAISETETVSPLHF	TGTGCCATCAGTGAGACTGAAACGGTTTCACCCCTCCACTTT
.	TRBV7-9	.	13	TRBJ1-2	CASSLGGVNGYTF	TGTGCCAGCAGCCTTGGTGGAGTGAATGGCTACACCTTC
.	TRBV11-3	.	13	TRBJ1-5	CASSLGYNQPQHF	TGTGCCAGCAGCTTAGGTTATAATCAGCCCCAGCATTTT
TRBD1	TRBV27	.	15	TRBJ1-1	CASIRLGQGFSEAFF	TGTGCCAGCATCCGCCTGGGACAGGGCTTTTCTGAAGCTTTCTTT
TRBD2	TRBV2	.	15	TRBJ2-1	CASSELAGTYNEQFF	TGTGCCAGCAGTGAACTAGCGGGGACCTACAATGAGCAGTTCTTC
.	TRBV28	once	11	TRBJ2-7	CASRGNYEQYF	TGTGCCAGCCGGGGGAACTACGAGCAGTACTTC
TRBD2	TRBV30	.	15	TRBJ2-7	CAWSRAGSGAWEQYF	TGTGCCTGGAGTCGAGCGGGGTCCGGGGCATGGGAGCAGTACTTC
TRBD1	TRBV2	once	14	TRBJ1-5	CASTPGGSNQPQHF	TGTGCCAGCACTCCAGGGGGGTCCAATCAGCCCCAGCATTTT
.	TRBV12-3/TRBV12-4	.	13	TRBJ1-2	CASSQGPYAGYTF	TGTGCCAGCAGTCAGGGGCCGTACGCCGGCTACACCTTC
.	TRBV7-2	.	13	TRBJ2-1	CASAEGERVGKFF	TGTGCCAGCGCAGAGGGAGAAAGGGTTGGGAAGTTCTTC
.	TRBV3-1/TRBV3-2	.	13	TRBJ1-2	CASSQSQNYGYTF	TGTGCCAGCAGCCAGTCACAGAACTATGGCTACACCTTC
.	TRBV5-8	.	13	TRBJ1-3	CASSAGLKNTIYF	TGTGCCAGCAGCGCTGGACTGAAAAACACCATATATTTT
.	TRBV7-2	.	15	TRBJ2-1	CASSLFPSSYNEQFF	TGTGCCAGCAGCTTATTCCCCTCCTCCTACAATGAGCAGTTCTTC
.	TRBV19	.	12	TRBJ1-5	CASREQGSPQHF	TGTGCCAGTAGAGAACAGGGTTCGCCCCAGCATTTT
.	TRBV5-4	.	14	TRBJ2-2	CASSLVEGTGELFF	TGTGCCAGCAGCTTGGTGGAGGGCACCGGGGAGCTGTTTTTT
TRBD2	TRBV7-9	.	15	TRBJ2-5	CASSFPSGIGETQYF	TGTGCCAGCAGCTTCCCTAGCGGGATTGGGGAGACCCAGTACTTC
TRBD2	TRBV30	.	17	TRBJ2-1	CAWTHPSLAGGRNEQFF	TGTGCCTGGACCCATCCCTCCCTAGCGGGGGGACGCAATGAGCAGTTCTTC
TRBD2	TRBV15	.	14	TRBJ2-5	CATKGGGQQETQYF	TGTGCCACCAAGGGCGGGGGGCAGCAGGAGACCCAGTACTTC
.	TRBV5-1	.	16	TRBJ2-5	CASSLALSSWQETQYF	TGCGCCAGCAGCTTGGCACTGTCTAGCTGGCAAGAGACCCAGTACTTC
.	TRBV6-1	once	13	TRBJ1-2	CASSEFQGSGYTF	TGTGCCAGCAGTGAATTCCAGGGGTCGGGCTACACCTTC
TRBD1	TRBV12-5	once	14	TRBJ2-3	CASGLPDRPDTQYF	TGTGCTAGTGGTTTGCCGGACAGGCCAGATACGCAGTATTTT
.	TRBV7-3	.	15	TRBJ2-5	CASSLTAGSQETQYF	TGTGCCAGCAGCTTAACGGCGGGGTCGCAAGAGACCCAGTACTTC
.	TRBV20-1	.	11	TRBJ1-2	CSARPGDGYTF	TGCAGTGCTAGACCAGGGGATGGCTACACCTTC
.	TRBV11-3	few	11	TRBJ2-7	CASSTTYEQYF	TGTGCCAGCAGCACTACCTACGAGCAGTACTTC
TRBD1	TRBV19	once	15	TRBJ1-2	CASSMKGTGNYGYTF	TGTGCCAGTAGTATGAAGGGGACAGGGAACTATGGCTACACCTTC
.	TRBV5-4	.	15	TRBJ1-4	CASSLGAGSNEKLFF	TGTGCCAGCAGCTTGGGGGCAGGGTCTAATGAAAAACTGTTTTTT
TRBD1	TRBV3-1/TRBV3-2	.	15	TRBJ1-4	CASSYGQGTNEKLFF	TGTGCCAGCAGCTACGGACAGGGGACTAATGAAAAACTGTTTTTT